The 24 T cell receptor beta chains below all came from one sample that was sequenced in a study of OX40 agonist ivuxolimab in advanced cancers. Libraries came from the immunoSEQ multiplex PCR assay. Held by TCRdb, this immuneACCESS table contains in-frame sequences only and omits some clones. Under half of the omission traces to an unresolved V gene where checked; the cause of the rest is unknown. The sample yields about 83,000 clones; approximately 91% were counted once. 0.7% to 0.9% of the sample is held by the ten biggest clonotypes. This specimen was CD4+ or CD8+ T cells sorted from blood, taken in a trial of the OX40 agonist ivuxolimab. These receptors came from an adult with an advanced solid tumor such as melanoma, head and neck, liver or kidney cancer.

The chain has TRBV11-2 and TRBJ2-5; D may be TRBD1 (6 bases). The germline CDR1 and CDR2 sequences are SGHAT and FQNNGV. The CDR3 spans 13 residues. Trimming pared 5 bases from V and 2 bases from J, leaving 9 bases between. This CDR3 reads CASSRGQQETQYF. The CDR3, as DNA: TGTGCCAGCAGCCGCGGACAGCAAGAGACCCAGTACTTC.

The J gene is TRBJ1-1, the V gene TRBV15; unclear D gene. The CDR3 has 16 amino acids. The V gene lost 0 bases and the J gene lost 0 bases, with 11 bases spanning the gap. Germline V gene data show CDR1 as LNHNV and CDR2 as YYDKDF (reference sequence). The CDR3 DNA reads TGTGCCACCAGCAGAGATTATTCAACCTTGAACACTGAAGCTTTCTTT. Amino acid sequence: CATSRDYSTLNTEAFF.

The chain recombines TRBV18 with TRBJ2-7; D not resolved. The V and J ends lost 3 bases and 4 bases respectively, with 7 bases between them. The V gene's germline CDR1 is KGHSH and CDR2 LQKENI. This CDR3 spans 12 amino acids. The CDR3 here is CASSPTSYEQYF. The CDR3 bases are TGTGCCAGCTCACCCACGAGTTACGAGCAGTACTTC. Complete variable domain (other parts from reference TRBV18 and TRBJ2-7): NAGVMQNPRHLVRRRGQEARLRCSPMKGHSHVYWYRQLPEEGLKFMVYLQKENIIDESGMPKERFSAEFPKEGPSILRIQQVVRGDSAAYFCASSPTSYEQYFGPGTRLTVT.

The chain employs TRBV5-1 and TRBJ2-7; a possible D gene is TRBD2 (5 bases). Per germline, CDR1 SGHRS and CDR2 YFSETQ. This CDR3 region has 16 residues. Trimming pared 1 base from V and 3 bases from J, leaving 17 bases between. CDR3 loop: CASSLSPPGSDYEQYF. The CDR3 region has the DNA TGCGCCAGCAGCTTGAGTCCTCCTGGGAGCGACTACGAGCAGTACTTC.

This clone was observed a single time. The chain employs TRBV7-6 and TRBJ2-6; D perhaps matches TRBD2 (5 bases). The V gene's germline CDR1 is SGHVS and CDR2 FNYEAQ. The CDR3 runs to 21 residues. V dropped 5 bases and J dropped 0 bases, with 26 bases sitting between them. CDR3 loop: CASSLYSRGSAESSGANVLTF. CDR3 DNA sequence: TGTGCCAGCAGCCTATATTCCCGAGGTAGCGCAGAATCCTCTGGGGCCAACGTCCTGACTTTC. Full variable domain (outside the CDR3, taken from reference TRBV7-6 and TRBJ2-6): GAGVSQSPRYKVTKRGQDVALRCDPISGHVSLYWYRQALGQGPEFLTYFNYEAQQDKSGLPNDRFSAERPEGSISTLTIQRTEQRDSAMYRCASSLYSRGSAESSGANVLTFGAGSRLTVL.

V is TRBV28 and J is TRBJ1-3; D unclear. Germline CDR1 MDHEN, CDR2 SYDVKM. The CDR3 has 13 residues. Trimming removed 1 base at V and 4 bases at J, with 5 bases between. This CDR3 reads CASSLFVGNTIYF. In DNA form, the CDR3 reads TGTGCCAGCAGTTTATTCGTCGGAAACACCATATATTTT.

The chain uses TRBV28 and TRBJ2-7; 9 bases map to TRBD1. CDR1 is MDHEN, CDR2 SYDVKM, per germline. The V and J ends lost 3 bases and 0 bases, in that order; junction bases with no gene match: 12. The CDR3 extends over 18 amino acids. DNA of the CDR3: TGTGCCAGCAGTTTGAGAAGGAGACGGGACAGGGACTCCTACGAGCAGTACTTC. Encoded protein: CASSLRRRRDRDSYEQYF.

In its sample, this clone was seen once. V usage is TRBV29-1 and J usage is TRBJ2-7; 9 bases fit TRBD1. The J segment lost 5 bases and the V segment lost 5 bases, leaving 10 bases of the junction unmatched. Germline CDR1 SQVTM, CDR2 ANQGSEA. The CDR3 extends over 14 amino acids. CDR3 nucleotides: TGCAGCGTTCTCCCGGGACAGGGAAAGAACGAGCAGTACTTC. Translation gives CSVLPGQGKNEQYF.

This sequence joins TRBV29-1 and TRBJ1-1; perhaps TRBD1 as D (5 bases). Trimming stripped 7 bases from V and 5 bases from J, with 23 bases between. CDR1 SQVTM and CDR2 ANQGSEA come from the germline V gene. The CDR3 contains 15 residues. The DNA of the CDR3 is TGCAGCGGCGCTGGAAGGACGGGGCTGGGGACTGAAGCTTTCTTT. It is translated as CSGAGRTGLGTEAFF.

This sequence joins TRBV7-2 and TRBJ2-1; 10 bases are shared with TRBD1. The trim removed 5 bases at V and 13 bases at J, leaving 11 bases unmatched. The germline CDR1 and CDR2 sequences are SGHTA and FQGNSA. This CDR3 spans 14 amino acids. The CDR3 sequence: CASSTRQGAPDQFF. The CDR3 DNA reads as TGTGCCAGCAGCACTCGACAGGGGGCGCCTGATCAGTTCTTC.

The chain couples TRBV7-9 to TRBJ2-1; the D gene is possibly TRBD1 (7 bases). This CDR3 contains 17 residues. CDR1 and CDR2 (germline): SEHNR, FQNEAQ (reference sequence). The V end lost 1 base, the J end lost 0 bases, and 13 bases lay between the germline ends. CDR3 nucleotides: TGTGCCAGCAGCTTAGGGGCAGGGGGAGGCTCCTACAATGAGCAGTTCTTC. Residues: CASSLGAGGGSYNEQFF.

The gene calls are TRBV2 and TRBJ2-3; 8 bases match TRBD2. This CDR3 comprises 17 residues. Germline V gene data show CDR1 as SNHLY and CDR2 as FYNNEI. With 4 bases clipped from V and 9 bases from J, the junction kept 18 bases outside the gene matches. The chain's CDR3 is CASSVPSGGARGGTQYF. CDR3 bases: TGTGCCAGCAGTGTTCCCTCGGGGGGGGCACGAGGTGGAACGCAGTATTTT. Drawing the rest from reference TRBV2 and TRBJ2-3, the complete variable domain is EPEVTQTPSHQVTQMGQEVILRCVPISNHLYFYWYRQILGQKVEFLVSFYNNEISEKSEIFDDQFSVERPDGSNFTLKIRSTKLEDSAMYFCASSVPSGGARGGTQYFGPGTRLTVL.

The chain couples TRBV5-1 to TRBJ1-6, with D tentatively TRBD1 (5 bases). The CDR3 covers 15 residues. Germline V lookup: CDR1 SGHRS, CDR2 YFSETQ. Trimming shortened V by 0 bases and J by 2 bases, and 6 bases separated the two germline ends. CDR3 bases: TGCGCCAGCAGCTTGGGACAGACCTATAATTCACCCCTCCACTTT. Protein sequence: CASSLGQTYNSPLHF.

This clone turned up a few times. The V gene is TRBV13, the J gene TRBJ1-5; D gene ambiguous. CDR1 and CDR2 (germline): PRHDT, FYEKMQ (reference sequence). Trimming took off 4 bases at V and 4 bases at J, with 5 bases between the two ends. This CDR3 has 12 residues. The CDR3: CASSSRNQPQHF. The CDR3 nucleotides are TGTGCCAGCAGCTCTCGAAATCAGCCCCAGCATTTT. The whole variable domain, remainder taken from reference TRBV13 and TRBJ1-5, is AAGVIQSPRHLIKEKRETATLKCYPIPRHDTVYWYQQGPGQDPQFLISFYEKMQSDKGSIPDRFSAQQFSDYHSELNMSSLELGDSALYFCASSSRNQPQHFGDGTRLSIL.

The chain links TRBV5-1 to TRBJ2-3, with a weak D call TRBD2 (6 bases). V lost 1 base, J lost 5 bases, and 11 bases lay in between. Per the germline V gene, CDR1 is SGHRS and CDR2 is YFSETQ. There are 14 residues in the CDR3. In DNA, the CDR3 is TGCGCCAGCAGCTTGCCTGGGGGGAGAGATACGCAGTATTTT. It yields the protein CASSLPGGRDTQYF.

This clone occurred a few times. The V and J genes are TRBV30 and TRBJ2-7, with TRBD1 identical over 8 bases. Germline loops: CDR1 GTSNPN, CDR2 SVGIG (reference sequence). There are 13 residues in the CDR3. With V trimmed by 1 base and J by 6 bases, 5 bases remained unmatched. The CDR3 spells CAWSAQTGGEQYF. As DNA, the CDR3 is TGTGCCTGGAGTGCCCAAACAGGGGGCGAGCAGTACTTC.

V and J are TRBV5-4 and TRBJ2-3, with 8 positions matching TRBD2. Per the germline V gene, CDR1 is SGHNT and CDR2 is YYREEE (reference sequence). The CDR3 sequence is 14 residues long. Losses at the gene ends were 3 bases for V and 3 bases for J; bases not matched to a gene: 3. The CDR3, as DNA: TGTGCCAGCAGCTCCGGGACTAGAACAGATACGCAGTATTTT. Residues: CASSSGTRTDTQYF.

V gene TRBV2 combines with J gene TRBJ2-1; 7 bases align to TRBD1. The CDR3 consists of 13 residues. V trimming: 6 bases; J trimming: 7 bases; junction bases outside the gene matches: 6. Germline V gene lookup returns CDR1 SNHLY and CDR2 FYNNEI. CDR3 loop: CASSGQVINEQFF. In nucleotides, the CDR3 is TGTGCCAGCAGCGGACAGGTCATAAATGAGCAGTTCTTC.

This chain uses TRBV19 with TRBJ2-5; maybe TRBD2 (5 bases). The CDR3 has 14 amino acids. The V and J ends lost 0 bases and 7 bases respectively, with 12 bases between them. CDR1 LNHDA and CDR2 SQIVND come from the germline V gene (reference sequence). CDR3 residues: CASSIENLGGTQYF. The CDR3 nucleotides are TGTGCCAGTAGTATAGAAAACCTCGGAGGGACCCAGTACTTC.

The CDR3 loop is CSVSRQGTYNEQFF. CDR3 sequence (DNA): TGCAGCGTTTCCCGACAGGGGACCTACAATGAGCAGTTCTTC. This rearrangement joins TRBV29-1 to TRBJ2-1; 8 positions match TRBD1. The trim removed 5 bases at V and 2 bases at J, leaving 5 bases unmatched. This CDR3 is 14 amino acids long. Germline V gene lookup returns CDR1 SQVTM and CDR2 ANQGSEA.

The chain joins TRBV7-2 to TRBJ1-2, with D possibly TRBD1 on 6 matching bases. Germline CDR1 and CDR2: SGHTA and FQGNSA. This CDR3 contains 13 residues. V was trimmed by 4 bases and J by 2 bases, leaving 8 bases between them. CDR3 sequence (DNA): TGTGCCAGCAGCTCAGGACAGAACTATGGCTACACCTTC. It codes for CASSSGQNYGYTF.

The rearrangement links TRBV7-3 to TRBJ2-1; 9 nucleotides agree with TRBD2. Trimming cost V 6 bases and J 6 bases; bases outside gene matches: 9. The CDR3 has 15 amino acids. Germline lookup yields CDR1 SGHTA and CDR2 FQGTGA. The DNA for the CDR3 is TGTGCCAGCAGACAAGGGACTAGCCCGATCAATGAGCAGTTCTTC. Its protein is CASRQGTSPINEQFF.

This chain joins TRBV30 and TRBJ1-1; D unresolved. CDR3 size: 15 residues. CDR1 is GTSNPN, CDR2 SVGIG, per germline (reference sequence). V was shortened by 0 bases and J by 1 base, with 12 bases between the two germline ends. The DNA of the CDR3 is TGTGCCTGGAGTGTACAAGGTCGGGGGAACACTGAAGCTTTCTTT. Amino acids: CAWSVQGRGNTEAFF.

This chain connects TRBV7-2 to TRBJ2-1; 12 bases are a match to TRBD2. CDR1 and CDR2 (germline): SGHTA, FQGNSA. This CDR3 region has 17 residues. The V and J ends lost 6 bases and 3 bases, in that order; junction bases with no gene match: 9. DNA for the CDR3: TGTGCCAGCAGTTACTCTAGCGGGAGGGCGCTCTACAATGAGCAGTTCTTC. Its translation is CASSYSSGRALYNEQFF. Variable domain in full (rest from reference TRBV7-2 and TRBJ2-1): GAGVSQSPSNKVTEKGKDVELRCDPISGHTALYWYRQSLGQGLEFLIYFQGNSAPDKSGLPSDRFSAERTGGSVSTLTIQRTQQEDSAVYLCASSYSSGRALYNEQFFGPGTRLTVL.